This T cell receptor (beta chain) was found in a study of blood T cell repertoires in COVID-19. Overall study: The origin of the acute and convalescent COVID-19 samples was the United States, Italy and Spain. Nucleic acid was either cDNA or gDNA, and it came from T cells, B-cell-depleted T cells, or PBMCs.

This CDR3 region has 18 residues. V lost 4 bases, J lost 4 bases, and 15 bases stayed unmatched. Germline CDR1 is MGHRA and CDR2 is YSYEKL. As originally analysed: The authors estimated nucleated cell counts from reference gene primer amplification. Some clones are missing from TCRdb's copy, which holds only in-frame ones; the method was immunoSEQ multiplex PCR. The DNA gave D and trimming, while V, J and clone size come from that table. The repertoire consists of roughly 150,000 clones, with 65% to 80% occurring once and the leading ten covering 8.1%. The sequence was collected from a man aged 55 to 70 with acute or convalescent COVID-19. The material sequenced was peripheral blood. The gene calls are TRBV4-1 and TRBJ2-1, with TRBD2 matching 8 bases. CDR3 region: CASSPSGPRGGIYNEQFF. CDR3 nucleotide sequence: TGCGCCAGCAGCCCCAGCGGCCCACGGGGGGGTATTTACAATGAGCAGTTCTTC.